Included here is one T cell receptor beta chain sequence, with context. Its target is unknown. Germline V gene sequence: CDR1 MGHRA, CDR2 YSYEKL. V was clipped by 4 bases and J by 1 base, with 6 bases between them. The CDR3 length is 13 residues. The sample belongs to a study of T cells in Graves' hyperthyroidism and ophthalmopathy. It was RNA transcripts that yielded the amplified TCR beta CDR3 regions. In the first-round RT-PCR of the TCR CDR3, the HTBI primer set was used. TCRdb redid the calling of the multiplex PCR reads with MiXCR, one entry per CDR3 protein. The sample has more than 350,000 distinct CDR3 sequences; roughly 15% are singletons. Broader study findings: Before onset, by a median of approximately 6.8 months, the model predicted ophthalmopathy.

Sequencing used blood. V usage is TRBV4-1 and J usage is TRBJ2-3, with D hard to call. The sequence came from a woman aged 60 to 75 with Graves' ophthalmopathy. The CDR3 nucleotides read TGCGCCAGCAGCCGACTCGGCACAGATACGCAGTATTTT. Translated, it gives CASSRLGTDTQYF.